Listed below are T cell receptor beta chains from one sample, sequenced in a study of blood T cell repertoires in COVID-19. Assay used: immunoSEQ multiplex PCR; TCRdb lists only in-frame clones, some missing. The data contain 100,000 to 150,000 clones, roughly four fifths of them seen just once; the ten biggest clones take up 15% to 20%. Sequencing was done on a sample of peripheral blood. These receptors were obtained from a man aged 30-40 years with COVID-19, enrolled during active disease. The CDR3 runs from the conserved cysteine through the conserved F or W. The D gene is left open where the match is weak. Expanded clones are given a class, and other clones once, few, many or no size at all.

-	TRBV6-5	-	TRBJ2-1	TGTGCCAGCAGCTCAACAGGTTACAATGAGCAGTTCTTC	CASSSTGYNEQFF
few	TRBV5-4	-	TRBJ2-5	TGTGCCAGCAGCTTTAGGGGCCTCCGGGAGACCCAGTACTTC	CASSFRGLRETQYF
-	TRBV6-6	TRBD1	TRBJ1-1	TGTGCCAGCAGTTACTCCCCGGACAGGGTGACTGAAGCTTTCTTT	CASSYSPDRVTEAFF
-	TRBV6-2/TRBV6-3	-	TRBJ2-1	TGTGCCAGCAGTAACAGGGCGTACAATGAGCAGTTCTTC	CASSNRAYNEQFF
many	TRBV6-5	TRBD2	TRBJ2-1	TGTGCCAGCAGTCGCGGGACTAGCGGGAGTAATGAGCAGTTCTTC	CASSRGTSGSNEQFF
-	TRBV7-8	TRBD2	TRBJ2-7	TGTGCCAGCTTAAGAGGTAGCGGGAGCTCCTACGAGCAGTACTTC	CASLRGSGSSYEQYF
-	TRBV29-1	-	TRBJ1-1	TGCAGCGTCGTGGACAGCGCCAACACTGAAGCTTTCTTT	CSVVDSANTEAFF
-	TRBV5-5	TRBD1	TRBJ1-1	TGTGCCAGCAGCTTACAAAGGGGGCGAAGGACTTTCTTT	CASSLQRGRRTFF
-	TRBV28	-	TRBJ1-1	TGTGCCAGCAGTTATAATACAGGGTTTATCACTGAAGCTTTCTTT	CASSYNTGFITEAFF
-	TRBV19	-	TRBJ1-5	TGTGCCAGTAGTATGTGGGGAGTGAATCAGCCCCAGCATTTT	CASSMWGVNQPQHF
-	TRBV28	TRBD2	TRBJ2-3	TGTGCCAGCAGTTCCCGGACTAGCGGCTTCACAGATACGCAGTATTTT	CASSSRTSGFTDTQYF
once	TRBV6-5	-	TRBJ1-2	TGTGCCAGCAGTCCTTACAGTACAGATAACTATGGCTACACCTTC	CASSPYSTDNYGYTF
-	TRBV25-1	TRBD2	TRBJ2-4	TGTGCCAGCAGCTCTAGCGGGGGTGACATTCAGTACTTC	CASSSSGGDIQYF
-	TRBV4-3	-	TRBJ2-5	TGCGCCAGCAGCCTGGAGGGCGGAGAGACCCAGTACTTC	CASSLEGGETQYF
-	TRBV6-5	TRBD1	TRBJ1-3	TGTGCCAGCGGGGACAGGCCTTCTGGAAACACCATATATTTT	CASGDRPSGNTIYF
-	TRBV18	TRBD2	TRBJ2-7	TGTGCCAGCTCACCTAGACCTCCCAACTTTAGCGGGAGGAACAACGAGCAGTACTTC	CASSPRPPNFSGRNNEQYF
once	TRBV27	-	TRBJ2-6	TGTGCCAGCAGTTTAAGGACCGGAACAGGGCTGGGGGCCAACGTCCTGACTTTC	CASSLRTGTGLGANVLTF
-	TRBV20-1	TRBD2	TRBJ2-5	TGCAGTGCTAGTGGCCGGGAGGATGAACAAGAGACCCAGTACTTC	CSASGREDEQETQYF
-	TRBV15	-	TRBJ1-4	TGTGCCACCAGCCCGAGAGGGGGGGTAGGTGAAAAACTGTTTTTT	CATSPRGGVGEKLFF
few	TRBV4-1	TRBD1	TRBJ2-1	TGCGCCAGCAGCCAGGTGAAACTGACCGGGACAGGGGGCAGTAGGAATGAGCAGTTCTTC	CASSQVKLTGTGGSRNEQFF
-	TRBV28	-	TRBJ1-2	TGTGCCAGCAGTCAGGACAGCGGTTGGGTCTATGGCTACACCTTC	CASSQDSGWVYGYTF
-	TRBV7-6	TRBD1	TRBJ1-4	TGTGCCAGCAGCTGGGGGGACAGGGGATATAATGAAAAACTGTTTTTT	CASSWGDRGYNEKLFF
few	TRBV6-5	-	TRBJ2-5	TGTGCCAGCAGTTACCTCGCGGGGTCAGGAGAGACCCAGTACTTC	CASSYLAGSGETQYF
-	TRBV19	TRBD2	TRBJ2-2	TGTGCCAGTAGTCCCCTGCCCCGAACTAGCGGAACCGGGGAGCTGTTTTTT	CASSPLPRTSGTGELFF
-	TRBV4-2	-	TRBJ2-7	TGTGCCAGCAGCCAGCCAACAGGGAAGGGTTCCTACGAGCAGTACTTC	CASSQPTGKGSYEQYF
once	TRBV28	TRBD1	TRBJ2-1	TGTGCCAGCAGGCCGCAAACAGGGGATGAGCAGTTCTTC	CASRPQTGDEQFF
-	TRBV4-1	-	TRBJ1-5	TGCGCCAGCAGCCGAACAGGGATACTTAGCAATCAGCCCCAGCATTTT	CASSRTGILSNQPQHF
-	TRBV2	TRBD2	TRBJ2-3	TGTGCCACCCAGGGCCCTAGCGGATCTAGCACAGATACGCAGTATTTT	CATQGPSGSSTDTQYF
-	TRBV19	TRBD2	TRBJ2-7	TGTGCCAGTAGTTTTACTAGCGGGAGTTACGAGCAGTACTTC	CASSFTSGSYEQYF
-	TRBV10-3	-	TRBJ2-2	TGTGCCATCAGTTACGGCGGGAACACCGGGGAGCTGTTTTTT	CAISYGGNTGELFF
-	TRBV19	TRBD1	TRBJ2-6	TGTGCCAGTAGTCTCCGTGCAGGGGGCTTCTCAGACTCTGGGGCCAACGTCCTGACTTTC	CASSLRAGGFSDSGANVLTF
-	TRBV18	-	TRBJ1-4	TGTGCCAGCTCACCAGCCCAGCAGGGAGGAACTAATGAAAAACTGTTTTTT	CASSPAQQGGTNEKLFF
-	TRBV28	-	TRBJ1-1	TGTGCCAGCAGTTTCAGAGGAGGCGAAGCTTTCTTT	CASSFRGGEAFF
-	TRBV5-5	TRBD2	TRBJ2-7	TGTGCCAGCAGCCCGGCGACTAGCGGGCCATACGAGCAGTACTTC	CASSPATSGPYEQYF
-	TRBV6-5	-	TRBJ1-4	TGTGCCAGCAGGCCGGGGAGGGGATCTAATGAAAAACTGTTTTTT	CASRPGRGSNEKLFF
-	TRBV5-4	-	TRBJ1-2	TGTGCCAGCAGCCAGGACAGCCACTCTAACTATGGCTACACCTTC	CASSQDSHSNYGYTF
-	TRBV15	-	TRBJ2-7	TGTGCCACCAGCAGCCCCCGGGGTCCCATTAGCTACGAGCAGTACTTC	CATSSPRGPISYEQYF
-	TRBV5-4	TRBD1	TRBJ2-1	TGTGCCAGCAGCCGACCCAATGGACAGGGCAATGAGCAGTTCTTC	CASSRPNGQGNEQFF
-	TRBV7-2	TRBD1	TRBJ2-7	TGTGCCAGCAGCTTAGGTGGGACAGGGGGCCACGAGCAGTACTTC	CASSLGGTGGHEQYF
-	TRBV28	TRBD1	TRBJ2-3	TGTGCCAGCAGTTTGTCGGGACAGGGCACAGATACGCAGTATTTT	CASSLSGQGTDTQYF
once	TRBV11-2	-	TRBJ1-3	TGTGCCAGCAGCTTGAATCTCGCCGGTGGAAACACCATATATTTT	CASSLNLAGGNTIYF
-	TRBV5-6	-	TRBJ1-1	TGTGCCAGCAGGGGGCCTAACCTACAGGGAGCTTTCTTT	CASRGPNLQGAFF
-	TRBV28	TRBD1	TRBJ2-7	TGTGCCAGCAGACTGACAGGGCCCAACGAGCAGTACTTC	CASRLTGPNEQYF
-	TRBV5-1	-	TRBJ2-2	TGCGCCAGCAGCGCCAGGGCGGCCGGGGAGCTGTTTTTT	CASSARAAGELFF
-	TRBV15	TRBD1	TRBJ1-2	TGTGCCACCAGCAAAACGACAGGGCTGAGGGGCTACACCTTC	CATSKTTGLRGYTF
-	TRBV19	-	TRBJ1-2	TGTGCCAGTAGTACGGAGGACGGAGATGGCTACACCTTC	CASSTEDGDGYTF
-	TRBV5-1	-	TRBJ2-6	TGCGCCAGCAGCTGGGGGCAGAACGCTGGGGCCAACGTCCTGACTTTC	CASSWGQNAGANVLTF
-	TRBV24-1	-	TRBJ1-1	TGTGCCACCAGTGGCGAGGGGGTGGAAGCTTTCTTT	CATSGEGVEAFF
-	TRBV14	TRBD2	TRBJ2-5	TGTGCCAGCAGCCCCCTAACCGGACTAGCCGGTGGAGAGACCCAGTACTTC	CASSPLTGLAGGETQYF
-	TRBV10-3	TRBD1	TRBJ2-7	TGTGCCGTCACCGATGGACAGGGGGTTGCCTACGAGCAGTACTTC	CAVTDGQGVAYEQYF
-	TRBV27	-	TRBJ1-2	TGTGCCAGCAGTTTGCGGGGCTCGTCTGGGACTTATGGCTACACCTTC	CASSLRGSSGTYGYTF
once	TRBV3-1/TRBV3-2	-	TRBJ2-3	TGTGCCAGCAGCCAATCTACCACAGATACGCAGTATTTT	CASSQSTTDTQYF
once	TRBV18	TRBD1	TRBJ2-1	TGTGCCAGCTCACCCGGACAGGGGGCGAGGAATGAGCAGTTCTTC	CASSPGQGARNEQFF
-	TRBV12-1	-	TRBJ2-4	TGTGCCAGCAGCTTTGCTTCCCGGGGGGGGGAAAACATTCAGTACTTC	CASSFASRGGENIQYF
-	TRBV2	TRBD1	TRBJ1-3	TGTGCCAGCAGTGAAGGTTGGGACAGTAGAAACACCATATATTTT	CASSEGWDSRNTIYF
-	TRBV5-6	TRBD1	TRBJ2-7	TGTGCCAGCAGCTTGGGGGGCTCGATTAGGGACAGCACCTACGAGCAGTACTTC	CASSLGGSIRDSTYEQYF